Described below is a single T cell receptor beta chain sequence and its context. The ends lost 5 bases at V and 4 bases at J; junction bases unmatched: 12. The germline V gene has CDR1 SGHVS and CDR2 FNYEAQ. The CDR3 totals 16 residues. The sample is drawn from a study of immune evolution from preneoplasia to lung adenocarcinoma. Assay: immunoSEQ multiplex PCR; the TCRdb copy retains only in-frame clones and omits some. The sample includes 20,000 to 25,000 clones, about 79% of them seen just once. This receptor was obtained from a person in their sixties or seventies with lung adenocarcinoma. The chain joins TRBV7-6 to TRBJ1-2; 8 nucleotides align to TRBD1. The sequenced material came from FFPE invasive lung adenocarcinoma tissue. CDR3 bases: TGTGCCAGCAGCCCTACCCCACCGGGACAGGCCTATGGCTACACCTTC. This translates into CASSPTPPGQAYGYTF. Based on the CDR3 plus reference TRBV7-6 and TRBJ1-2, the full variable domain is GAGVSQSPRYKVTKRGQDVALRCDPISGHVSLYWYRQALGQGPEFLTYFNYEAQQDKSGLPNDRFSAERPEGSISTLTIQRTEQRDSAMYRCASSPTPPGQAYGYTFGSGTRLTVV.